Listed here are 19 T cell receptor beta chains from one sample, sequenced in a study of OX40 agonist ivuxolimab in advanced cancers. The assay was immunoSEQ multiplex PCR, and TCRdb's table has in-frame clones only and misses some. In the table there are roughly 81,000 clones, about 93% of which are singletons. Sample: CD4+ or CD8+ T cells sorted from blood, taken in a trial of the OX40 agonist ivuxolimab. The origin of the receptors is an adult with an advanced solid tumor such as melanoma, head and neck, liver or kidney cancer.

J is TRBJ1-5 and V is TRBV5-3, with D perhaps TRBD1 (6 bases). TRBV5-3 is identified as an open reading frame with a role that is uncertain. V gave up 0 bases and J gave up 3 bases, with 22 bases separating them. There are 19 residues in the CDR3. The CDR3 DNA sequence: TGTGCCAGAAGCTTGGTCCGGCGTTACAGGGACGGATTCAATCAGCCCCAGCATTTT. Its translation: CARSLVRRYRDGFNQPQHF.

This chain connects TRBV4-3 to TRBJ2-5; 9 nucleotides line up with TRBD1. The trim removed 4 bases at V and 5 bases at J, leaving 5 bases unmatched. In germline, CDR1 is LGHNA, CDR2 YSLEER. This CDR3 is 14 amino acids long. The CDR3 region is CASSLDRGAETQYF. As DNA, the CDR3 is TGCGCCAGCAGCCTTGACAGGGGGGCGGAGACCCAGTACTTC.

This chain joins TRBV7-9 and TRBJ2-5; 7 bases match TRBD1. The end of the DNA is better explained by TRBJ2-7, so the J call may be wrong. Germline loops: CDR1 SEHNR, CDR2 FQNEAQ (reference sequence). The CDR3 loop spans 16 amino acids. CDR3 region: CASSSGDSGILYEQYF. DNA for the CDR3: TGTGCCAGCAGCTCCGGGGACAGTGGGATCCTGTACGAGCAGTACTTC.

This clone was counted only a few times. The chain couples TRBV6-1 to TRBJ2-1, with no clear D. This CDR3 region has 13 residues. V was shortened by 0 bases and J by 10 bases, with 10 bases between the two germline ends. Per germline, CDR1 MNHNS and CDR2 SASEGT. CDR3: CASSEAFAREQFF. In nucleotides, the CDR3 is TGTGCCAGCAGTGAAGCGTTCGCACGGGAGCAGTTCTTC.

The genes are TRBV11-2 and TRBJ2-1, with no clear D. The V gene lost 0 bases and the J gene lost 5 bases, with 11 bases spanning the gap. The length of the CDR3 is 15 residues. Germline lookup yields CDR1 SGHAT and CDR2 FQNNGV. Here the CDR3 reads CASSLEFPPDNEQFF. The CDR3, as DNA: TGTGCCAGCAGCTTAGAATTTCCCCCTGACAATGAGCAGTTCTTC.

J is TRBJ2-7 and V is TRBV7-9; the D gene could be TRBD1 or TRBD2 (5 bases each). Trimming removed 5 bases from V and 2 bases from J, with 13 bases in between. Per germline, CDR1 SEHNR and CDR2 FQNEAQ (reference sequence). The CDR3 totals 14 residues. The CDR3 DNA reads as TGTGCCAGCAGCCAAGGGACGGCCCCCTACGAGCAGTACTTC. Its translation is CASSQGTAPYEQYF.

DNA for the CDR3: TGTGCCAGCAGTGACGCAGGGAGGGTCGCCAAAAACATTCAGTACTTC. Encoded protein: CASSDAGRVAKNIQYF. This chain connects TRBV6-1 to TRBJ2-4, with 7 bases that match TRBD2. Losses at the gene ends were 3 bases for V and 1 base for J; bases not matched to a gene: 6. Germline V CDR1 and CDR2: MNHNS, SASEGT. This CDR3 has 16 amino acids.

The J gene is TRBJ2-7, the V gene TRBV6-5, with TRBD2 matching 11 bases. The CDR3 is made up of 14 amino acids. Germline CDR1 is MNHEY and CDR2 is SVGAGI. With 6 bases clipped from V and 2 bases from J, the junction kept 3 bases outside the gene matches. CDR3 sequence reads: CASRLAGAAYEQYF. The CDR3 bases are TGTGCCAGCAGACTAGCGGGAGCCGCCTACGAGCAGTACTTC.

The V gene is TRBV29-1, the J gene TRBJ2-3; tentatively, D is TRBD1 or TRBD2 (5 bases each). V lost 5 bases and J 3 bases, leaving 24 bases between the germline ends. The CDR3 runs to 17 residues. In germline, CDR1 is SQVTM, CDR2 ANQGSEA. The CDR3 nucleotides read TGCAGCGTTTTACTGGCGGGTGGGGGAGTCACAACAGATACGCAGTATTTT. Translated: CSVLLAGGGVTTDTQYF.

The CDR3 sequence: CSGGGNEQFF. CDR3 in DNA: TGCAGTGGAGGCGGGAATGAGCAGTTCTTC. The V call is TRBV20-1, the J call TRBJ2-1, with D perhaps matching TRBD2 (5 bases). Trimming left V 7 bases short and J 7 bases short, with 8 bases between. Germline V lookup: CDR1 DFQATT, CDR2 SNEGSKA (reference sequence). This CDR3 is 10 amino acids long.

The chain has TRBV13 and TRBJ2-7; 12 nucleotides agree with TRBD1. The CDR3 loop spans 15 amino acids. Losses at the gene ends were 9 bases for V and 5 bases for J; bases not matched to a gene: 11. Per germline, CDR1 PRHDT and CDR2 FYEKMQ (reference sequence). CDR3: CASTYTGTGGHEQYF. In nucleotides, the CDR3 is TGTGCCAGTACTTATACCGGGACAGGGGGCCACGAGCAGTACTTC.

The chain employs TRBV7-6 and TRBJ2-1; the match to TRBD1 covers 8 bases. The CDR3 totals 16 residues. The V gene end was trimmed by 4 bases and the J gene end by 5 bases; junction bases not matched to a gene: 10. CDR1 and CDR2 (germline): SGHVS, FNYEAQ. CDR3 loop: CASSSPTGGRHNEQFF. The DNA of the CDR3 is TGTGCCAGCAGCTCCCCTACAGGGGGGAGACACAATGAGCAGTTCTTC. Full variable domain (outside the CDR3, taken from reference TRBV7-6 and TRBJ2-1): GAGVSQSPRYKVTKRGQDVALRCDPISGHVSLYWYRQALGQGPEFLTYFNYEAQQDKSGLPNDRFSAERPEGSISTLTIQRTEQRDSAMYRCASSSPTGGRHNEQFFGPGTRLTVL.

The rearrangement uses TRBV30 and TRBJ1-3, with TRBD1 as a possible D gene (6 bases). Trimming took off 4 bases at V and 2 bases at J, with 12 bases between the two ends. Germline-derived CDR1 and CDR2 are GTSNPN and SVGIG (reference sequence). This CDR3 is 14 amino acids long. For the CDR3, the DNA is TGTGCCTGGACTGACCCAGGGGCTGGAAACACCATATATTTT. As protein: CAWTDPGAGNTIYF.

The chain uses TRBV2 and TRBJ2-5; 11 bases are a match to TRBD2. The J call is uncertain, as TRBJ2-7 better fits the DNA end. Germline CDR1 reads SNHLY; CDR2 reads FYNNEI. This CDR3 has 15 residues. The CDR3 sequence: CASGPTSGAPYEQYF. The CDR3 nucleotides are TGTGCCAGCGGTCCGACTAGCGGGGCCCCCTACGAGCAGTACTTC.

V is TRBV7-6 and J is TRBJ2-3, with 9 bases identical to TRBD2. Germline values: CDR1 SGHVS, CDR2 FNYEAQ. Trimming took 5 bases from V and 0 from J; bases not matched to a gene: 6. This CDR3 spans 16 amino acids. The CDR3 loop is CASSNLAGLSTDTQYF. The CDR3, as DNA: TGTGCCAGCAGCAATCTAGCGGGACTGAGCACAGATACGCAGTATTTT.

The rearrangement joins TRBV4-3 to TRBJ1-1; D unclear. Germline V CDR1 and CDR2: LGHNA, YSLEER. The CDR3 length is 15 residues. Deletions cut 0 bases from V and 5 bases from J, with 13 bases between. CDR3 protein: CASSQEGYGGTEAFF. The CDR3 DNA reads TGCGCCAGCAGCCAAGAGGGTTACGGTGGGACTGAAGCTTTCTTT.

This clone has a single count. The chain combines TRBV13 with TRBJ2-5; D unresolved. This CDR3 comprises 12 residues. With 4 bases removed from V and 2 bases from J, the gap between germline ends came to 5 bases. Per germline, CDR1 PRHDT and CDR2 FYEKMQ (reference sequence). The CDR3: CASSWVQETQYF. DNA of the CDR3: TGTGCCAGCAGCTGGGTACAAGAGACCCAGTACTTC.

The chain has TRBV19 and TRBJ1-1; possible D gene TRBD1, 5 bases. V shed 5 bases and J shed 0 bases, with 16 bases lying between them. The V gene's germline CDR1 is LNHDA and CDR2 SQIVND (reference sequence). This CDR3 region has 16 residues. CDR3 amino acids: CASSGLRGELNTEAFF. As DNA, the CDR3 is TGTGCCAGTAGTGGCCTTCGGGGGGAGCTGAACACTGAAGCTTTCTTT.

The chain carries TRBV6-4 and TRBJ2-1, with 11 bases aligning to TRBD2. Germline values: CDR1 MRHNA, CDR2 SNTAGT. CDR3 length: 15 amino acids. After removal of 6 bases from V and 9 bases from J, the junction contained 10 bases not matched to a gene. DNA of the CDR3: TGTGCCAGCAGGACTAGCGGGAAGGGGGGAGGTGAGCAGTTCTTC. As protein: CASRTSGKGGGEQFF.